A single sample is the source of the 29 T cell receptor beta chains below, sequenced in a study of PD-L1 blockade in urothelial cancer. Time point reported: pretreatment peripheral blood. Clones were read by immunoSEQ multiplex PCR, and TCRdb kept only the in-frame ones, dropping some. The data hold about 38,000 clones, with around four fifths observed a single time. The specimen was PBMCs, collected around atezolizumab (anti-PD-L1) treatment. Every receptor here comes from a man older than 75 with urothelial cancer.

This chain uses TRBV5-6 with TRBJ2-7; the match to TRBD2 covers 7 bases. Germline V gives CDR1 SGHDT, CDR2 YYEEEE. The CDR3 totals 16 residues. The trim removed 0 bases at V and 6 bases at J, leaving 12 bases unmatched. This CDR3 is CASSLGSGGSVGEQYF. The CDR3 DNA reads TGTGCCAGCAGCTTGGGAAGTGGCGGGAGTGTGGGCGAGCAGTACTTC. The variable domain in full, completed from reference TRBV5-6 and TRBJ2-7, reads DAGVTQSPTHLIKTRGQQVTLRCSPKSGHDTVSWYQQALGQGPQFIFQYYEEEERQRGNFPDRFSGHQFPNYSSELNVNALLLGDSALYLCASSLGSGGSVGEQYFGPGTRLTVT.

The chain combines TRBV6-6 with TRBJ2-4; 9 positions agree with TRBD2. Per germline, CDR1 MNHNY and CDR2 SVGAGI (reference sequence). This CDR3 has 14 residues. The V gene end was trimmed by 5 bases and the J gene end by 6 bases; junction bases not matched to a gene: 5. CDR3 sequence reads: CASSPGLAGNIQYF. As DNA, the CDR3 is TGTGCCAGCAGTCCGGGACTAGCCGGAAACATTCAGTACTTC.

The J gene is TRBJ1-5, the V gene TRBV4-3; 9 bases agree with TRBD1. Germline values: CDR1 LGHNA, CDR2 YSLEER. Trimming took 4 bases from V and 6 from J; bases not matched to a gene: 7. This CDR3 contains 15 residues. This CDR3 reads CASSRGQGQGQPQHF. The CDR3 region has the DNA TGCGCCAGCAGCCGGGGACAGGGACAGGGTCAGCCCCAGCATTTT.

The genes are TRBV5-4 and TRBJ1-3; 7 bases are a match to TRBD1. Germline V gene lookup returns CDR1 SGHNT and CDR2 YYREEE (reference sequence). V was pared by 4 bases and J by 1 base, with 2 bases of the junction left unmatched. This CDR3 spans 14 amino acids. The CDR3 loop is CASSRGQSGNTIYF. Here the CDR3 DNA reads TGTGCCAGCAGCAGGGGACAGTCTGGAAACACCATATATTTT.

This clone was picked up a small number of times. The rearrangement links TRBV7-8 to TRBJ2-7; 10 bases line up with TRBD1. Trimming cost V 2 bases and J 0 bases; bases outside gene matches: 4. Germline values: CDR1 SGHVS, CDR2 FQNEAQ. The CDR3 covers 16 residues. CDR3 in amino acids: CASSLTGTGVSYEQYF. In nucleotides, the CDR3 is TGTGCCAGCAGCTTAACCGGGACAGGGGTCTCCTACGAGCAGTACTTC.

The chain carries TRBV14 and TRBJ1-1, with D possibly matching TRBD1 (5 bases). The CDR3 runs 14 residues. V was trimmed by 1 base and J by 10 bases, leaving 16 bases between them. Germline V lookup: CDR1 SGHDN, CDR2 FVKESK. The CDR3 DNA reads TGTGCCAGCAGCCAAGTCGTAGGGGCGCCTGTAGCTTTCTTT. Protein sequence: CASSQVVGAPVAFF.

The chain carries TRBV29-1 and TRBJ2-7; 7 positions match TRBD1. This CDR3 region has 13 residues. V lost 6 bases, J lost 2 bases, and 7 bases stayed unmatched. Germline values: CDR1 SQVTM, CDR2 ANQGSEA. In nucleotides, the CDR3 is TGCAGCGTGGGCACGGGACAGACCTACGAGCAGTACTTC. Its protein product is CSVGTGQTYEQYF.

The J gene is TRBJ1-2, the V gene TRBV6-6; 7 positions agree with TRBD1. Germline V gene sequence: CDR1 MNHNY, CDR2 SVGAGI (reference sequence). The CDR3 contains 13 residues. With 5 bases clipped from V and 5 bases from J, the junction kept 5 bases outside the gene matches. The CDR3, as DNA: TGTGCCAGCAGTACGGGACAGCCTTATGGCTACACCTTC. Translation: CASSTGQPYGYTF.

The rearrangement joins TRBV5-1 to TRBJ1-2; 7 bases fit TRBD1. CDR3 length: 15 residues. Germline trimming cut 4 bases from V and 0 bases from J; bases unmatched to any gene: 6. Germline loops: CDR1 SGHRS, CDR2 YFSETQ. The CDR3, as DNA: TGCGCCAGCAGCGGGGGGACAGAGTCTAACTATGGCTACACCTTC. Translation: CASSGGTESNYGYTF.

This clone occurred once. The V and J genes are TRBV5-1 and TRBJ2-5; TRBD1 aligns across 11 bases. The germline V gene has CDR1 SGHRS and CDR2 YFSETQ. J lost 5 bases, V lost 4 bases, and 13 bases had no gene match. The CDR3 runs to 17 residues. The CDR3 DNA is TGCGCCAGCAGCCCGAACGCCGGGACAGGGGGTCCGGAGACCCAGTACTTC. Translation: CASSPNAGTGGPETQYF.

J is TRBJ2-5 and V is TRBV11-2; D possibly corresponds to TRBD2 (5 bases). Between the trimmed V and J ends, which lost 0 bases and 5 bases, there was a span of 13 bases. CDR1 and CDR2 from the germline V gene are SGHAT and FQNNGV. The CDR3 sequence is 15 residues long. The CDR3 loop is CASSLDPTSWETQYF. The CDR3 nucleotides read TGTGCCAGCAGCTTAGATCCCACTAGTTGGGAGACCCAGTACTTC.

The V and J genes are TRBV9 and TRBJ1-3, with 7 bases that match TRBD1. CDR3 size: 14 residues. J gave up 3 bases and V 3 bases, and 3 bases lay outside the gene matches. The germline gives CDR1 SGDLS, CDR2 YYNGEE. The CDR3 nucleotides are TGTGCCAGCAGCGCCCGGGACAGTGGAAACACCATATATTTT. Protein sequence: CASSARDSGNTIYF.

The gene calls are TRBV5-1 and TRBJ2-1; 7 nucleotides match TRBD2. The V gene end was trimmed by 3 bases and the J gene end by 6 bases; junction bases not matched to a gene: 9. Germline V gene sequence: CDR1 SGHRS, CDR2 YFSETQ. The CDR3 covers 15 residues. The CDR3 loop reads CASSSGHREVNEQFF. In DNA form, the CDR3 reads TGCGCCAGCAGCTCCGGACATCGGGAGGTCAATGAGCAGTTCTTC.

The rearrangement joins TRBV2 to TRBJ2-7, with D possibly being TRBD2 (5 bases). Germline V gene sequence: CDR1 SNHLY, CDR2 FYNNEI. Trimming left V 3 bases short and J 1 base short, with 10 bases between. The CDR3 sequence is 14 residues long. CDR3 nucleotides: TGTGCCAGCAGTGACCCGGGATATTCCTACGAGCAGTACTTC. Residues: CASSDPGYSYEQYF.

The V call is TRBV10-3, the J call TRBJ2-5, with 11 bases identical to TRBD2. This CDR3 has 15 residues. The germline V gene encodes CDR1 ENHRY and CDR2 SYGVKD. Germline trimming cut 2 bases from V and 1 base from J; bases unmatched to any gene: 0. The CDR3 bases are TGTGCCATCAGTGAGACTAGCGGGAGCCAAGAGACCCAGTACTTC. Translated, it gives CAISETSGSQETQYF.

The rearrangement joins TRBV5-1 to TRBJ2-3, with D maybe TRBD2 (6 bases). The CDR3 is made up of 14 amino acids. Germline CDR1 and CDR2: SGHRS and YFSETQ. The V end was cut by 4 bases, the J end by 1 base, with 10 bases between. In DNA, the CDR3 is TGCGCCAGCAGCGCGGGAACCCGCACAGATACGCAGTATTTT. Protein sequence: CASSAGTRTDTQYF.

The chain is built from TRBV28 and TRBJ1-4, with no clear D. The CDR3 sequence is 14 residues long. The V and J ends lost 3 bases and 8 bases respectively, with 13 bases between them. Germline values: CDR1 MDHEN, CDR2 SYDVKM. The CDR3 sequence is CASSFSRGGEKLFF. The CDR3 nucleotides read TGTGCCAGCAGTTTCTCCCGGGGAGGCGAAAAACTGTTTTTT.

The chain combines TRBV12-5 with TRBJ2-7; D not certain. Trimming stripped 6 bases from V and 4 bases from J, with 10 bases between. Germline V gives CDR1 LGHNT, CDR2 FRNRAP. CDR3 length equals 12 residues. CDR3 sequence reads: CASGKIEYEQYF. The CDR3 DNA is TGTGCTAGTGGAAAAATCGAGTACGAGCAGTACTTC. The complete variable domain, with remaining parts taken from reference TRBV12-5 and TRBJ2-7, reads DARVTQTPRHKVTEMGQEVTMRCQPILGHNTVFWYRQTMMQGLELLAYFRNRAPLDDSGMPKDRFSAEMPDATLATLKIQPSEPRDSAVYFCASGKIEYEQYFGPGTRLTVT.

The chain employs TRBV19 and TRBJ1-2; 7 bases align to TRBD1. With V trimmed by 5 bases and J by 8 bases, 11 bases remained unmatched. Germline-derived CDR1 and CDR2 are LNHDA and SQIVND (reference sequence). The CDR3 is 14 residues long. The CDR3 loop reads CASSSPGTVMGYTF. CDR3 nucleotides: TGTGCCAGTAGTTCCCCCGGGACAGTGATGGGCTACACCTTC.

The chain uses TRBV7-9 and TRBJ1-1, with D tentatively TRBD1 (5 bases). The CDR3 has 14 amino acids. Trimming cost V 1 base and J 8 bases, with 14 bases left between them. Germline V gives CDR1 SEHNR, CDR2 FQNEAQ (reference sequence). CDR3 protein: CASSLVLGAREAFF. CDR3 nucleotide sequence: TGTGCCAGCAGCTTAGTTTTAGGGGCCAGGGAAGCTTTCTTT.

The chain recombines TRBV28 with TRBJ2-4, with a weak D call TRBD1 (6 bases). CDR3 length: 15 residues. CDR1 MDHEN and CDR2 SYDVKM come from the germline V gene. V was pared by 6 bases and J by 0 bases, with 12 bases between. CDR3 sequence reads: CASSGQTLAKNIQYF. For the CDR3, the DNA is TGTGCCAGCAGCGGACAGACCCTAGCCAAAAACATTCAGTACTTC.

In this sample, this clone turned up once. This chain uses TRBV4-3 with TRBJ2-5; 7 bases line up with TRBD1. Germline CDR1 and CDR2: LGHNA and YSLEER. V dropped 0 bases and J dropped 0; count of bases not matched to a gene: 10. This CDR3 is 18 amino acids long. The CDR3 DNA follows: TGCGCCAGCAGCCAAGATGGTAGACAGGGATCACACCAAGAGACCCAGTACTTC. Protein: CASSQDGRQGSHQETQYF.

This chain links TRBV5-1 with TRBJ1-2, with D unresolved. CDR3 length: 13 residues. The germline V and J ends were trimmed by 0 bases and 4 bases, with 7 bases remaining between them. CDR1 is SGHRS and CDR2 is YFSETQ in the germline V gene. The CDR3 is CASSLDMIYGYTF. The CDR3 bases are TGCGCCAGCAGCTTGGACATGATCTATGGCTACACCTTC.

The CDR3 here is CASSSHSGVTNEKLFF. Written as DNA, the CDR3 is TGTGCCAGCAGCTCCCACTCGGGGGTTACTAATGAAAAACTGTTTTTT. The V gene is TRBV7-2, the J gene TRBJ1-4; D might be TRBD1 (5 bases). Germline V gives CDR1 SGHTA, CDR2 FQGNSA. Trimming stripped 4 bases from V and 2 bases from J, with 14 bases between. The CDR3 loop spans 16 amino acids. Combining the CDR3 with reference TRBV7-2 and TRBJ1-4 gives the whole variable domain GAGVSQSPSNKVTEKGKDVELRCDPISGHTALYWYRQSLGQGLEFLIYFQGNSAPDKSGLPSDRFSAERTGGSVSTLTIQRTQQEDSAVYLCASSSHSGVTNEKLFFGSGTQLSVL.

The chain is built from TRBV11-2 and TRBJ2-2, with D perhaps TRBD1 (5 bases). The CDR3 runs 15 residues. Germline loops: CDR1 SGHAT, CDR2 FQNNGV. V lost 1 base and J 1 base, leaving 7 bases between the germline ends. The CDR3 region has the DNA TGTGCCAGCAGCTTAGCAGGGCGGAACACCGGGGAGCTGTTTTTT. It encodes CASSLAGRNTGELFF. Together with reference TRBV11-2 and TRBJ2-2, the CDR3 gives the full variable domain: EAGVAQSPRYKIIEKRQSVAFWCNPISGHATLYWYQQILGQGPKLLIQFQNNGVVDDSQLPKDRFSAERLKGVDSTLKIQPAKLEDSAVYLCASSLAGRNTGELFFGEGSRLTVL.

The chain combines TRBV15 with TRBJ1-2; D is ambiguous. CDR3 length equals 14 residues. V was trimmed by 0 bases and J by 4 bases, leaving 9 bases between them. CDR1 is LNHNV, CDR2 YYDKDF, per germline (reference sequence). The CDR3 spells CATSREREVYGYTF. CDR3 coding DNA: TGTGCCACCAGCAGAGAAAGGGAGGTCTATGGCTACACCTTC.

This clone was counted between two and nine times. The chain joins TRBV11-2 to TRBJ1-1; the D is unclear. This CDR3 region has 13 residues. The germline V gene has CDR1 SGHAT and CDR2 FQNNGV. Between the trimmed V and J ends, which lost 1 base and 1 base, there was a span of 4 bases. CDR3 protein: CASSLGANTEAFF. The CDR3 coding sequence is TGTGCCAGCAGCTTAGGGGCGAACACTGAAGCTTTCTTT.

V and J are TRBV7-2 and TRBJ1-2; 8 bases are shared with TRBD1. V gave up 4 bases and J gave up 5 bases; unmatched junction bases: 9. CDR1 and CDR2 (germline): SGHTA, FQGNSA. The CDR3 covers 15 residues. This chain's CDR3 is CASSSQTGEYYGYTF. CDR3 DNA: TGTGCCAGCAGCTCCCAGACAGGGGAATATTATGGCTACACCTTC.

The chain couples TRBV19 to TRBJ2-1; 8 positions agree with TRBD2. Germline lookup yields CDR1 LNHDA and CDR2 SQIVND (reference sequence). V dropped 7 bases and J dropped 4; count of bases not matched to a gene: 12. This CDR3 contains 16 residues. CDR3 coding DNA: TGTGCCAGTACACCTAGGTCGGCGGGAGGTTACAATGAGCAGTTCTTC. This encodes CASTPRSAGGYNEQFF.